The text below deals with one T cell receptor (beta chain). Just one base apart from a much larger clone, this may be a read error. The data derive from a study of molecular identifiers for immune sequencing clone quantification. CDR1 and CDR2 (germline): SGHTA, FQGNSA. The CDR3 has 14 amino acids. The authors gated naive CD8 T cells as CD8+CD4-CCR7+CD45RA+ for sorting. TCRdb called the PCR reads again in MiXCR, with one record for every CDR3 protein. The sample holds about 640,000 distinct CDR3 sequences, 15% to 20% seen once. Sequences were obtained from naive CD8+ T cells from blood, with Jurkat cell RNA spiked in. Subset given: FACS-sorted CD8+CD4-CCR7+CD45RA+ naive T cells. The J gene is TRBJ1-1, the V gene TRBV7-2, with 7 nucleotides matching TRBD1. The clonotype comes from a human donor in good health. Some libraries in this study had Jurkat cell RNA spiked in. Written as DNA, the CDR3 is TGTGCCGGCAGCCCTATTATCCAGGGGGCTGAAGCTTTCTTT. This sequence encodes CAGSPIIQGAEAFF.